These T cell receptor beta chains were read from a single sample in a study. Each CDR3 protein gets one entry after TCRdb re-called the 5' RACE reads with MiXCR. The sample lists approximately 11,000 distinct CDR3 sequences, around a quarter occurring once. The specimen sequenced was Tregs sorted from a lymph node. The receptors stem from a female donor with breast cancer. The CDR3 runs from the conserved cysteine through the conserved F or W. D genes are given only for firm matches. Expanded clones get a size class; other rows say once, few or many, or leave the size out.

clone_size	j_call	d_call	v_call	cdr3_aa	cdr3_nt
many	TRBJ1-1	TRBD1	TRBV4-2	CASSQVKTGGTEAFF	TGTGCCAGCAGCCAAGTTAAAACAGGGGGCACTGAAGCTTTCTTT
medium-sized	TRBJ2-6	TRBD1	TRBV19	CASIQGRISGANVLTF	TGTGCCAGTATACAGGGGCGGATTTCTGGGGCCAACGTCCTGACTTTC
.	TRBJ2-3	.	TRBV3-1	CASSPWEGQADTQYF	TGTGCCAGCAGCCCGTGGGAGGGACAGGCAGATACGCAGTATTTT
many	TRBJ1-1	.	TRBV29-1	CSVESGVRTEAFF	TGCAGCGTTGAGAGCGGGGTACGTACTGAAGCTTTCTTT
many	TRBJ1-5	TRBD1	TRBV19	CASNDRGNQPQHF	TGTGCCAGCAACGACAGGGGGAATCAGCCCCAGCATTTT
many	TRBJ2-1	.	TRBV12-3/TRBV12-4	CASSLAGNSYNEQFF	TGTGCCAGCAGTTTGGCGGGAAACTCCTACAATGAGCAGTTCTTC
few	TRBJ2-7	TRBD2	TRBV5-1	CASSLASGYGQYF	TGCGCCAGCAGCTTAGCTAGCGGATACGGGCAGTACTTC
.	TRBJ1-1	.	TRBV18	CASSLNRQFEAFF	TGTGCCAGCTCACTAAACAGACAGTTTGAAGCTTTCTTT
medium-sized	TRBJ2-7	TRBD1	TRBV12-3/TRBV12-4	CASSFSGQGSYEQYF	TGTGCCAGCAGTTTCTCTGGACAGGGGTCCTACGAGCAGTACTTC
many	TRBJ2-7	.	TRBV3-1	CASSQLPGAEQYF	TGTGCCAGCAGCCAACTGCCAGGGGCCGAGCAGTACTTC
medium-sized	TRBJ2-7	.	TRBV7-9	CASSHPEGDHRYEQYF	TGTGCCAGCAGCCACCCGGAGGGGGACCACCGCTACGAGCAGTACTTC
medium-sized	TRBJ2-1	.	TRBV11-2	CASSLVGINPVYNEQFF	TGTGCCAGCAGCTTAGTTGGTATCAACCCCGTCTACAATGAGCAGTTCTTC
many	TRBJ1-2	.	TRBV25-1	CASSDPVGAGGYTF	TGTGCCAGCAGTGACCCCGTTGGGGCTGGTGGCTACACCTTC
medium-sized	TRBJ2-1	.	TRBV7-2	CASSLRAVEGVGNEQFF	TGTGCCAGCAGCTTAAGAGCGGTCGAGGGAGTAGGCAATGAGCAGTTCTTC
many	TRBJ2-1	.	TRBV6-5	CASSPGSGTVEQFF	TGTGCCAGCAGCCCTGGGTCGGGGACTGTTGAGCAGTTCTTC
many	TRBJ2-7	TRBD2	TRBV20-1	CSAIPTMGLAGVEQYF	TGCAGTGCTATTCCGACCATGGGGCTAGCGGGAGTCGAGCAGTACTTC
many	TRBJ1-1	.	TRBV5-1	CASSYTGSSGVDEAFF	TGCGCCAGCAGTTACACAGGGTCCTCCGGGGTTGATGAAGCTTTCTTT
medium-sized	TRBJ2-7	.	TRBV20-1	CSARGRWQGYEQYF	TGCAGTGCTAGAGGTAGATGGCAGGGTTACGAGCAGTACTTC
few	TRBJ2-7	.	TRBV11-2	CASSFRGEQYF	TGTGCCAGCAGCTTTAGGGGCGAGCAGTACTTC
.	TRBJ1-2	.	TRBV5-6	CANSLCRALYGYTF	TGTGCCAACAGCCTGTGCCGGGCTCTCTATGGCTACACCTTC
medium-sized	TRBJ2-7	.	TRBV29-1	CSVFLGDSYEQYF	TGCAGCGTTTTTCTGGGCGACTCCTACGAGCAGTACTTC
.	TRBJ2-7	.	TRBV5-6	CASSFGGGRYEQYF	TGTGCCAGCAGCTTCGGAGGGGGCAGGTACGAGCAGTACTTC
few	TRBJ2-1	TRBD2	TRBV11-2	CASSQQSGTTYNEQFF	TGTGCCAGCAGCCAACAGAGTGGGACTACCTACAATGAGCAGTTCTTC
many	TRBJ2-2	TRBD2	TRBV6-1	CASSTQGGRLAGRPGELFF	TGTGCCAGCAGTACACAGGGAGGGAGACTAGCGGGACGTCCCGGGGAGCTGTTTTTT
.	TRBJ1-5	.	TRBV6-1	CASSEGGTSGFSNQPQHF	TGTGCCAGCAGTGAAGGCGGGACTAGTGGGTTTAGCAATCAGCCCCAGCATTTT
many	TRBJ2-7	.	TRBV29-1	CSVETGIVDEQYF	TGCAGCGTGGAGACAGGTATAGTGGACGAGCAGTACTTC